The source of this TCR beta chain is a study of T cell responses to AZD1222 COVID-19 vaccine. The CDR3 extends over 14 amino acids. V lost 2 bases and J lost 6, with 13 bases in between. Germline V gene data show CDR1 as MNHEY and CDR2 as SVGAGI. The method was immunoSEQ multiplex PCR; TCRdb's version includes in-frame clones alone and lacks a portion of them. The profile shows 120,000 or so clones, around 89% of them singletons. In regard to this clone: Its antigen remains unknown.

Findings and limits, study-wide: It should be noted that donors were predominantly white British and more often female, and clonal diversity was possibly underestimated.

Sequencing was performed on peripheral blood, taken on day 0 of AZD1222 vaccination. The TCR sequence derives from an adult in good health. This chain links TRBV6-5 with TRBJ1-2; D is perhaps TRBD1 (5 bases). The CDR3 DNA is TGTGCCAGCAGTTACAACGGGGCCTTGGATGGCTACACCTTC. Its translation is CASSYNGALDGYTF.